One sample yielded the 13 T cell receptor beta chains listed below, sequenced in a study of CD8+ T cells in alopecia areata. It was cDNA, reverse transcribed from extracted RNA, that served as the sequencing template. Profiled with immunoSEQ multiplex PCR; TCRdb holds only in-frame clones, not every one. Recorded here are about 4,000 clones, with no singletons, and the ten leading clones hold 33%. Markers including CD4, CD8alpha, NKG2D and NKG2ACE guided sorting of pooled cutaneous lymph node cells. The sample was CD8+ T cells sorted from a lymph node. The receptors were gathered from a C3H/HeJ mouse with alopecia areata. MHC haplotype of the strain: H2-k.

This clone was found many times. Gene labels here are mouse ones. The read gets to within 4 residues of the CDR3 end, and the germline J gene fills in the rest. The rearrangement joins TRBV19 to TRBJ2-7; perhaps TRBD1 as D (6 bases). CDR3 length: 15 amino acids. Trimming shortened V by 1 base and J by 2 bases, and 13 bases separated the two germline ends. CDR1 is FNHDT, CDR2 SITEND, per germline (reference sequence). The CDR3 bases that were read are TGTGCCAGCAGTATAAGGCAGGGGAGGACCTAT. Its translation: CASSIRQGRTY. The whole CDR3 reads CASSIRQGRTYEQYF.

This clone was detected ten times or more. Genes and germline come from the mouse. The CDR3 end is not reached by the read, which stops 4 residues before it; the germline J gene fills it in. The rearrangement links TRBV31 to TRBJ2-2; the match to TRBD2 covers 7 bases. Germline trimming cut 1 base from V and 1 base from J; bases unmatched to any gene: 0. This CDR3 contains 14 residues. Germline CDR1 is GKSSPN and CDR2 is SITVG. The CDR3 sequence: CAWSPGGNTGQLYF. The CDR3 bases that were read are TGTGCCTGGAGTCCTGGGGGAAACACCGGG.

Regarding this clone: Mouse germline and gene names are used. The read falls 4 residues short of the CDR3 end, and the missing part is taken from the germline J gene. The chain employs TRBV19 and TRBJ2-5, with D hard to call. Germline CDR1 and CDR2: FNHDT and SITEND (reference sequence). The CDR3 covers 14 residues. Between the trimmed V and J ends, which lost 1 base and 0 bases, there was a span of 6 bases. The sequenced part of the CDR3 DNA is TGTGCCAGCAGTATAAGCAGTAACCAAGAC. Protein sequence: CASSISSNQD. The whole CDR3 is CASSISSNQDTQYF.

In this sample, this clone turned up a few times. The listed genes are named as in mouse. The read halts 4 residues ahead of the CDR3 end, with the missing end drawn from the germline J gene. The chain recombines TRBV13-2 with TRBJ2-7, with 7 nucleotides matching TRBD1. The CDR3 is 12 amino acids. The V gene's germline CDR1 is NNHNN and CDR2 SYGAGS (reference sequence). The CDR3 sequence is CASGAGQNEQYF. Partial CDR3 DNA: TGTGCCAGCGGTGCGGGACAGAAT.

In its sample, this clone was seen many times. Germline and genes: mouse. The sequence runs out 4 residues before the end of the CDR3; the remainder is reconstructed from the germline J gene. V usage is TRBV13-2 and J usage is TRBJ1-2; D perhaps matches TRBD1 (6 bases). This CDR3 spans 12 amino acids. Per germline, CDR1 NNHNN and CDR2 SYGAGS (reference sequence). V lost 5 bases to trimming and J lost 2 bases, with 7 bases between them. CDR3 bases read: TGTGCCAGCGGGGACAGCAACTCC. It is translated as CASGDSNS. The CDR3 in full is CASGDSNSDYTF.

By share, this clone ranks as medium-sized. Gene and germline names: mouse. The CDR3 end falls 4 residues outside the read, so it is completed with the germline J gene. The V and J genes are TRBV17 and TRBJ2-1; 10 bases are shared with TRBD2. CDR3 length: 14 residues. Unmatched junction bases numbered 0, after V lost 5 bases and J lost 2 bases. Germline loops: CDR1 MNHDT, CDR2 YYDKIL. The CDR3 sequence is CASSGLGDYAEQFF. CDR3 DNA (partial): TGTGCTAGCAGTGGACTGGGGGACTATGCT.

This clone is termed medium-sized. The gene names here belong to mouse. CDR3 sequence reads: CTCRVGQPSAETLYF. The DNA read from the CDR3 is TGCACCTGCAGAGTGGGACAGCCTAGTGCAGAA. The rearrangement links TRBV1 to TRBJ2-3, with TRBD1 matching over 7 bases. The read halts 4 residues ahead of the CDR3 end, with the missing end drawn from the germline J gene. The germline gives CDR1 NSQYPW, CDR2 LRSPGD (reference sequence). The J segment lost 0 bases and the V segment lost 6 bases, leaving 6 bases of the junction unmatched. This CDR3 spans 15 amino acids.

This clone ranks as medium-sized. Mouse names are used for the genes. Read data end 4 residues before the CDR3 end; the end is taken from the germline J gene. The chain has TRBV1 and TRBJ2-1, with TRBD2 matching over 9 bases. This CDR3 region has 17 residues. The germline gives CDR1 NSQYPW, CDR2 LRSPGD (reference sequence). Trimming removed 0 bases from V and 1 base from J; junction bases left unmatched: 4. The CDR3 DNA, read in part, is TGCACCTGCAGTGCAGATCACACTGGGGGGAACTATGCT. This codes for CTCSADHTGGNYA. The complete CDR3 protein is CTCSADHTGGNYAEQFF.

Worth noting for this clone: Mouse names are used for the genes. The read gets to within 4 residues of the CDR3 end, and the germline J gene fills in the rest. The chain carries TRBV14 and TRBJ1-1; 7 positions agree with TRBD1. The V gene's germline CDR1 is SGHDT and CDR2 FRDEAV. The CDR3 loop spans 13 amino acids. J lost 3 bases, V lost 5 bases, and 4 bases had no gene match. CDR3 residues: CASRGTDHTEVFF. The DNA read from the CDR3 is TGTGCCAGCAGAGGGACAGATCACACA.

In its sample, this clone was seen many times. Germline and genes: mouse. The CDR3 extends 4 residues past the end of the read, so its final part is completed from the germline J gene. The V gene is TRBV13-1, the J gene TRBJ2-4; the match to TRBD2 covers 8 bases. This CDR3 has 15 amino acids. J was trimmed by 0 bases and V by 2 bases; bases with no gene match: 2. Germline CDR1 and CDR2: NSHNY and SYGAGN. Incomplete CDR3 DNA: TGTGCCAGCAGTGACCGACTGGGGAGTCAAAAC. It specifies CASSDRLGSQN. From start to end, the CDR3 is CASSDRLGSQNTLYF.

This clone was seen more than once but under ten times. The gene names here belong to mouse. The read ends 4 residues shy of where the CDR3 ends; the end is completed using the germline J gene. Other DNA sequences in the same sample also yield this CDR3. The J gene is TRBJ1-2, the V gene TRBV13-1; 7 bases match TRBD1. The V and J ends lost 8 bases and 4 bases, in that order; junction bases with no gene match: 5. This CDR3 is 12 amino acids long. From germline, CDR1 is NSHNY and CDR2 SYGAGN. CDR3 region: CASRQGGSDYTF. CDR3 bases read: TGTGCCAGTAGACAGGGAGGCTCC.

This clone was observed many times. The germline and genes are mouse ones. The DNA ends 4 residues before the CDR3 does, and the rest of the CDR3 is filled in from the germline J gene. The chain is built from TRBV5 and TRBJ2-1; 12 nucleotides agree with TRBD2. CDR3 size: 15 residues. Per germline, CDR1 LGHNA and CDR2 YNLKQL (reference sequence). Germline trimming cut 4 bases from V and 5 bases from J; bases unmatched to any gene: 3. The CDR3 here is CASSPGLGGDAEQFF. Incomplete CDR3 DNA: TGTGCCAGCAGCCCCGGACTGGGGGGGGATGCT.

There are many counts of this clone. Gene and germline names: mouse. Sequencing ends 4 residues short of the CDR3 end; the germline J gene provides the rest. The chain carries TRBV13-2 and TRBJ2-2; no firm D call. Trimming left V 2 bases short and J 0 bases short, with 5 bases between. The CDR3 sequence is 14 residues long. Germline CDR1 NNHNN, CDR2 SYGAGS (reference sequence). The CDR3 reads CASGEGTNTGQLYF. The covered CDR3 bases are TGTGCCAGCGGTGAGGGGACAAACACCGGG.